This T cell receptor (beta chain) came from a study of blood T cell dynamics during melanoma immunotherapy. Study-level background: Metastatic melanoma patients received first-line pembrolizumab or nivolumab plus ipilimumab. Overall study findings and caveats: Unlike progressors, later disease-control patients had W3 repertoires gaining clonality or diversity.

Germline-derived CDR1 and CDR2 are SEHNR and FQNEAQ (reference sequence). The V gene end was trimmed by 1 base and the J gene end by 3 bases; junction bases not matched to a gene: 2. This CDR3 has 14 amino acids. Profiled with immunoSEQ multiplex PCR; TCRdb holds only in-frame clones, not every one. The data contain nearly 25,000 clones, roughly 89% of them singletons. Time point: pre-treatment baseline. Patients with prior systemic cancer treatment, concomitant immunosuppressants, or other active malignancies were excluded. In the case of this clone: The antigen remains unidentified.

The TCR sequence derives from a human donor with melanoma. Specimen: blood, collected from a patient treated with checkpoint blockade. The chain links TRBV7-9 to TRBJ2-5, with 7 bases that match TRBD2. In DNA, the CDR3 is TGTGCCAGCAGCTTAGGTCTAGCGGAAGAGACCCAGTACTTC. Protein sequence: CASSLGLAEETQYF.